This T cell receptor (beta chain) was sequenced in a study of blood T cells in healthy people across ages. Broader study findings: Estimated diversity that came from one million T cells was considered an underestimate.

It was with a sample-barcoded 5' primer and a J-beta primer mix that a second PCR of roughly 6 to 11 cycles was run. There were at least 2.5 million CDR3-containing paired-end reads obtained from each sample. TCRdb re-analysed the 5' RACE reads in MiXCR, keeping a single row per CDR3 protein. Seen here are more than 700,000 distinct CDR3 sequences, around 50% observed once, and the top ten hold 18%. Worth noting for this clonotype: Its antigen is not known.

Germline V lookup: CDR1 SQVTM, CDR2 ANQGSEA. The CDR3 is 13 residues long. Losses at the gene ends were 4 bases for V and 1 base for J; bases not matched to a gene: 1. Russia was home to the donors, healthy Caucasian individuals aged roughly 6 to 95. Extracted total RNA amounted to at least 6 micrograms for each sample. The chain employs TRBV29-1 and TRBJ1-1; 9 nucleotides match TRBD1. Sequencing was performed on blood. The clonotype was recovered from a man older than 75 in good health. The CDR3 DNA sequence: TGCAGCGTTGGACAGGGGGGGAACACTGAAGCTTTCTTT. Protein sequence: CSVGQGGNTEAFF. Looking up the rest from reference TRBV29-1 and TRBJ1-1 gives the full variable domain: SAVISQKPSRDICQRGTSLTIQCQVDSQVTMMFWYRQQPGQSLTLIATANQGSEATYESGFVIDKFPISRPNLTFSTLTVSNMSPEDSSIYLCSVGQGGNTEAFFGQGTRLTVV.